Listed below are T cell receptor beta chains from one sample, sequenced in a study of esophageal squamous cell carcinoma under preoperative chemotherapy. MiXCR was run by TCRdb on the PCR reads, yielding one entry per CDR3 protein. There are around 9,800 distinct CDR3 sequences in the sample; approximately 62% occur only once, and roughly 27% lies in the top ten. Collection took place from a patient given preoperative chemotherapy. The receptors here all came from a human donor with esophageal squamous cell carcinoma. The donor label of this sample is uncertain. Each CDR3 is given with its conserved first and last residue. D genes are given only for firm matches. Expanded clones are given a class, and other clones once, few, many or no size at all.

size: medium-sized; D: -; V: TRBV6-1; J: TRBJ1-4; CDR3: CASSERDNEKLFF; DNA: TGTGCCAGCAGTGAACGGGATAATGAAAAACTGTTTTTT
size: -; D: -; V: TRBV7-2; J: TRBJ2-7; CDR3: CASSFDRSSYNEQYF; DNA: TGTGCCAGCAGCTTCGACCGGAGCTCCTACAATGAGCAGTACTTC
size: -; D: TRBD2; V: TRBV6-1; J: TRBJ2-3; CDR3: CASSEAPGGSGAPDTQYF; DNA: TGTGCCAGCAGTGAAGCGCCCGGGGGGAGCGGGGCCCCAGATACGCAGTATTTT
size: -; D: TRBD2; V: TRBV6-2/TRBV6-3; J: TRBJ2-7; CDR3: CASSYGTSSYEQYF; DNA: TGTGCCAGCAGTTACGGGACTAGCTCCTACGAGCAGTACTTC
size: -; D: -; V: TRBV6-1; J: TRBJ2-7; CDR3: CASSEGGRYEQYF; DNA: TGTGCCAGCAGTGAAGGTGGCAGGTACGAGCAGTACTTC
size: -; D: TRBD2; V: TRBV7-2; J: TRBJ2-1; CDR3: CASSYRLAGAYNEQFF; DNA: TGTGCCAGCAGCTATCGACTAGCGGGAGCCTACAATGAGCAGTTCTTC
size: -; D: TRBD2; V: TRBV28; J: TRBJ2-1; CDR3: CASRLAGGTQFF; DNA: TGTGCCAGCAGGCTAGCGGGAGGGACGCAGTTCTTC
size: -; D: -; V: TRBV6-4; J: TRBJ2-3; CDR3: CASSDSGGSAKDIQYF; DNA: TGTGCCAGCAGTGACTCGGGGGGAAGCGCCAAAGACATTCAGTATTTC
size: many; D: -; V: TRBV6-1; J: TRBJ1-5; CDR3: CASSERWQGNQPQHF; DNA: TGTGCCAGCAGTGAAAGATGGCAGGGCAATCAGCCCCAGCATTTT
size: -; D: -; V: TRBV10-2; J: TRBJ2-5; CDR3: CAATLGGRDQETQYF; DNA: TGCGCCGCCACGCTCGGGGGCCGGGACCAAGAGACCCAGTACTTC
size: -; D: -; V: TRBV11-3; J: TRBJ2-2; CDR3: CASSLAGNSNTGELFF; DNA: TGTGCCAGCAGCTTAGCAGGCAATTCGAACACCGGGGAGCTGTTTTTT
size: once; D: -; V: TRBV6-1; J: TRBJ2-3; CDR3: CARRGARSKETQYF; DNA: TGTGCGAGGAGAGGGGCTCGAAGCAAAGAGACGCAGTATTTC
size: -; D: TRBD2; V: TRBV12-3/TRBV12-4; J: TRBJ2-7; CDR3: CASSPRGDEQYF; DNA: TGTGCCAGCAGTCCCCGGGGGGACGAGCAGTACTTC
size: once; D: -; V: TRBV6-5; J: TRBJ2-1; CDR3: CASSYTALNEQFF; DNA: TGTGCCAGCAGTTACACGGCACTCAATGAGCAGTTCTTC
size: -; D: TRBD2; V: TRBV12-3/TRBV12-4; J: TRBJ2-5; CDR3: CARSRRAGAQETQYF; DNA: TGTGCCAGGAGCAGACGGGCGGGAGCTCAAGAGACCCAGTACTTT
size: -; D: -; V: TRBV6-1; J: TRBJ2-4; CDR3: CASSEQRKGEQYF; DNA: TGTGCCAGCAGTGAACAAAGGAAGGGGGAGCAGTACTTC
size: -; D: -; V: TRBV6-4; J: TRBJ2-3; CDR3: CASSDSGLSAKNMQYF; DNA: TGTGCGAGCAGTGACTCGGGGCTGAGCGCCAAAAACATGCAGTACTTT
size: few; D: -; V: TRBV7-6; J: TRBJ2-2; CDR3: CASSAGQTGELFF; DNA: TGTGCCAGCAGCGCGGGTCAGACCGGGGAGCTGTTTTTT
size: -; D: TRBD2; V: TRBV7-7; J: TRBJ2-2; CDR3: CASSPSGTGELFF; DNA: TGTGCCAGCAGCCCTAGCGGGACCGGGGAGCTGTTTTTT
size: -; D: TRBD2; V: TRBV7-8; J: TRBJ2-5; CDR3: CASSPLAGEETQYF; DNA: TGTGCCAGCAGTCCACTAGCGGGAGAAGAGACCCAGTACTTC
size: -; D: TRBD2; V: TRBV7-2; J: TRBJ2-1; CDR3: CASSLHRGRSSEQFF; DNA: TGTGCCAGCAGCTTACATCGCGGGAGGTCTTCTGAGCAGTTCTTC
size: -; D: -; V: TRBV7-8; J: TRBJ2-3; CDR3: CASSLAAKDTQYF; DNA: TGTGCCAGCAGCTTGGCTGCTAAGGATACGCAGTATTTT
size: -; D: TRBD2; V: TRBV9; J: TRBJ2-5; CDR3: CASSVETSGSGTQYF; DNA: TGTGCCAGCAGCGTAGAAACTAGCGGGAGTGGGACCCAGTACTTC
size: medium-sized; D: TRBD1; V: TRBV6-5; J: TRBJ1-1; CDR3: CASRYRGNTEAFF; DNA: TGTGCCAGCAGATACAGGGGGAACACTGAAGCTTTCTTT
size: -; D: -; V: TRBV6-1; J: TRBJ2-1; CDR3: CAGCTGYGELFF; DNA: TGTGCGGGCTGTACGGGGTACGGTGAGCTGTTCTTC
size: -; D: -; V: TRBV6-1; J: TRBJ1-5; CDR3: CASKNLGSNQPQHF; DNA: TGTGCCAGCAAAAACTTGGGAAGCAATCAGCCCCAGCATTTT
size: few; D: TRBD1; V: TRBV6-1; J: TRBJ2-3; CDR3: CATRDSSTDTQYF; DNA: TGTGCCACCCGGGACAGTAGCACAGATACGCAGTATTTT
size: -; D: -; V: TRBV27; J: TRBJ2-1; CDR3: CASRRQGPYEQFF; DNA: TGTGCCAGCAGGAGGCAGGGGCCCTACGAGCAGTTCTTC
size: -; D: TRBD1; V: TRBV6-2/TRBV6-3; J: TRBJ2-1; CDR3: CASSPQGGVNWGEQFF; DNA: TGTGCCAGCAGCCCACAGGGGGGAGTCAACTGGGGGGAGCAGTTTTTC
size: -; D: -; V: TRBV28; J: TRBJ2-3; CDR3: CASSVGSMGKDTQYF; DNA: TGTGCCAGCAGTGTGGGGTCGATGGGCAAAGACACGCAGTATTTC
size: -; D: -; V: TRBV6-5; J: TRBJ2-5; CDR3: CASSYLGAAQETQYF; DNA: TGTGCCAGCAGTTACCTGGGAGCGGCCCAAGAGACCCAGTACTTC
size: -; D: TRBD1; V: TRBV12-3/TRBV12-4; J: TRBJ1-4; CDR3: CASSFGTGGKKLFF; DNA: TGTGCCAGCAGTTTTGGGACAGGGGGTAAAAAACTGTTTTTT
size: medium-sized; D: TRBD1; V: TRBV12-3/TRBV12-4; J: TRBJ2-7; CDR3: CASSLDRGVYEQYF; DNA: TGTGCCAGCAGTTTAGACAGGGGGGTCTATGAGCAGTACTTC
size: -; D: -; V: TRBV12-3/TRBV12-4; J: TRBJ2-1; CDR3: CASSLTTKETQFF; DNA: TGTGCCAGCAGCCTAACGACCAAGGAGACCCAGTTCTTC
size: -; D: -; V: TRBV6-1; J: TRBJ2-1; CDR3: CASSESWRVAETQFF; DNA: TGTGCCAGCAGTGAATCCTGGAGGGTTGCAGAGACCCAGTTCTTC